This T cell receptor beta chain was sequenced in a study of T-cell reconstitution after alpha-beta-depleted transplantation in children. It was with unique molecular identifiers that the TCRbeta library was prepared. TCRdb used MiXCR to reprocess the PCR reads, holding one entry per CDR3 protein. Of hundreds of thousands of distinct CDR3 sequences in the sample, around a sixth were seen once. Only a few counts were recorded for this clonotype. The CDR3 is made up of 18 amino acids. Germline CDR1 reads SGHVS; CDR2 reads FNYEAQ. The ends were cut back, 7 bases at V and 1 base at J, with 20 bases in the middle.

Material: PBMCs from the stem cell graft donor, obtained from the stem cell graft. The chain uses TRBV7-6 and TRBJ2-6; a weak D match, TRBD2 (5 bases). The source is a human donor who donated a stem cell graft to a child with acute myeloid leukemia. The CDR3 spells CASTFPGGGPSGANVLTF. The CDR3 DNA sequence: TGTGCCAGCACCTTTCCCGGCGGAGGTCCTTCTGGGGCCAACGTCCTGACTTTC.